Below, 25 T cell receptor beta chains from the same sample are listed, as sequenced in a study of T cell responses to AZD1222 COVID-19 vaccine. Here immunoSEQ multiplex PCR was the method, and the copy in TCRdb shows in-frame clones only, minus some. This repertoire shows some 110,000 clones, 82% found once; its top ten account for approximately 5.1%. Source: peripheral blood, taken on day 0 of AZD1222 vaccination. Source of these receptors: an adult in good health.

The CDR3 DNA reads TGCGCCAGCAGTCCATATAGGTTACAGGAATCCTCGGGGAACACTGAAGCTTTCTTT. Translation gives CASSPYRLQESSGNTEAFF. This chain uses TRBV23-1 with TRBJ1-1, with D perhaps matching TRBD1 (5 bases). Being an ORF, TRBV23-1 has a function that is uncertain. Trimming left V 4 bases short and J 1 base short, with 25 bases between. This CDR3 is built from 19 residues.

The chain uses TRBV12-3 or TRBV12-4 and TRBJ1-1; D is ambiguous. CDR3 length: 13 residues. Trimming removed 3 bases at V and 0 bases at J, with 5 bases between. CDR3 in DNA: TGTGCCAGCAGTTTTGGTATGAACACTGAAGCTTTCTTT. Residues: CASSFGMNTEAFF.

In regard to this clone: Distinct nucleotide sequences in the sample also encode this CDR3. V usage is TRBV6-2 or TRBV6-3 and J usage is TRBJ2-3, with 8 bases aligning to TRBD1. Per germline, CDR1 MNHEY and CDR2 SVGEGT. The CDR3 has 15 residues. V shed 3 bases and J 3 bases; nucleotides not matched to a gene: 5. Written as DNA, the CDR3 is TGTGCCAGCAGTTATGGACAGGGAGATACAGATACGCAGTATTTT. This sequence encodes CASSYGQGDTDTQYF.

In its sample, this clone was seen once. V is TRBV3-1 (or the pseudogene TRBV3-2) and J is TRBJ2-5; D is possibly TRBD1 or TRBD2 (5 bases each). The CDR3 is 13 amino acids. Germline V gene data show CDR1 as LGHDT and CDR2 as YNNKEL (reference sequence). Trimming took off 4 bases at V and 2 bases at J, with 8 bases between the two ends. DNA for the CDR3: TGTGCCAGCAGCCGGGGGATTCAAGAGACCCAGTACTTC. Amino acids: CASSRGIQETQYF.

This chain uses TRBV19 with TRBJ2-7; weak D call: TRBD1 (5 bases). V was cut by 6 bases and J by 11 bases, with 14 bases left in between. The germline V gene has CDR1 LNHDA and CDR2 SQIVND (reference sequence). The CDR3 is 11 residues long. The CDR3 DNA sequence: TGTGCCAGTAGCTCGGGCAGGGTGGAGTACTTC. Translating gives CASSSGRVEYF.

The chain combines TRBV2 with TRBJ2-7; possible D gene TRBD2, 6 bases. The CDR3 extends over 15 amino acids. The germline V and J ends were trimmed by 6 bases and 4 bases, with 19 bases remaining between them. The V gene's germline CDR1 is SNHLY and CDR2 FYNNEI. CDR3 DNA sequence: TGTGCCAGCAGGAAGACACCCAGGAGGGTATACGAGCAGTACTTC. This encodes CASRKTPRRVYEQYF.

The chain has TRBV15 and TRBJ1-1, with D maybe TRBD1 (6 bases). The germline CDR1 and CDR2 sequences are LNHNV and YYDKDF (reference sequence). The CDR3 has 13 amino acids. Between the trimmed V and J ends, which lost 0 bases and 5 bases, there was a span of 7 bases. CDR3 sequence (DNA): TGTGCCACCAGCAGAGATCAGGGGACTGAAGCTTTCTTT. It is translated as CATSRDQGTEAFF. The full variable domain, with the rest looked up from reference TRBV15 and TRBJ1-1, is DAMVIQNPRYQVTQFGKPVTLSCSQTLNHNVMYWYQQKSSQAPKLLFHYYDKDFNNEADTPDNFQSRRPNTSFCFLDIRSPGLGDTAMYLCATSRDQGTEAFFGQGTRLTVV.

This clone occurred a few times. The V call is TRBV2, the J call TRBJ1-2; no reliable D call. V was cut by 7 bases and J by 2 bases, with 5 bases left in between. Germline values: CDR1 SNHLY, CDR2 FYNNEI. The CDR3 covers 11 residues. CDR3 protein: CASTGNYGYTF. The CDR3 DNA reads TGTGCCAGCACGGGGAACTATGGCTACACCTTC.

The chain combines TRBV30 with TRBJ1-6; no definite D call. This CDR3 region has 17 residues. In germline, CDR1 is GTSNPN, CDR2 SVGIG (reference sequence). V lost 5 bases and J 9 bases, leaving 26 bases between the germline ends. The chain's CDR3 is CAWAPPPGAALGSPLHF. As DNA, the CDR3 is TGTGCCTGGGCCCCACCTCCGGGAGCTGCCCTAGGTTCACCCCTCCACTTT.

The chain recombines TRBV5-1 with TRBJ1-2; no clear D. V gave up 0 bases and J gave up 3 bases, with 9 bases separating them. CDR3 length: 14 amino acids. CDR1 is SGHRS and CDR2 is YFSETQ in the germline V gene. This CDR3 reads CASSLDVGYYGYTF. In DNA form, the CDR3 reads TGCGCCAGCAGCTTGGACGTCGGCTACTATGGCTACACCTTC. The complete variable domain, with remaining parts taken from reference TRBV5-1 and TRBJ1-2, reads KAGVTQTPRYLIKTRGQQVTLSCSPISGHRSVSWYQQTPGQGLQFLFEYFSETQRNKGNFPGRFSGRQFSNSRSEMNVSTLELGDSALYLCASSLDVGYYGYTFGSGTRLTVV.

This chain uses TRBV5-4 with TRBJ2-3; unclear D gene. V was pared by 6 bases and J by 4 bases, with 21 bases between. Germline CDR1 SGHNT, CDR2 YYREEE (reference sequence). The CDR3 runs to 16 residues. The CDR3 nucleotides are TGTGCCAGCACCGAGGAGTTTTCCTCCCGCGCAGATACGCAGTATTTT. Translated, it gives CASTEEFSSRADTQYF.

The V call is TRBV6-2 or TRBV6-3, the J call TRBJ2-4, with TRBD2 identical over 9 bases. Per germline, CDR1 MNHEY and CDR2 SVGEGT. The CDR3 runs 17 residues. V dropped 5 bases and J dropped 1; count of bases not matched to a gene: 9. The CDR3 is CASSPQWRGGAKNIQYF. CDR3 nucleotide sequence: TGTGCCAGCAGTCCCCAGTGGCGGGGGGGCGCCAAAAACATTCAGTACTTC.

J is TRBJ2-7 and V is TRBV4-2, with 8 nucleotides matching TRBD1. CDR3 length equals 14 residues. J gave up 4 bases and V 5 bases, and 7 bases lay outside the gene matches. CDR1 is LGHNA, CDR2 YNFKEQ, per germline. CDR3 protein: CASSGQGLGYEQYF. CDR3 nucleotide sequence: TGTGCCAGCAGCGGACAGGGACTGGGGTACGAGCAGTACTTC.

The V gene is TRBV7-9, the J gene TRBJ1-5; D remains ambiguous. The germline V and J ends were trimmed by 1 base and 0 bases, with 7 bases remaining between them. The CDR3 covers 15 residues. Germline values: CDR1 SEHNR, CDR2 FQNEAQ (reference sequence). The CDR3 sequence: CASSLGGYSNQPQHF. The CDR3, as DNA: TGTGCCAGCAGCTTAGGGGGATATAGCAATCAGCCCCAGCATTTT.

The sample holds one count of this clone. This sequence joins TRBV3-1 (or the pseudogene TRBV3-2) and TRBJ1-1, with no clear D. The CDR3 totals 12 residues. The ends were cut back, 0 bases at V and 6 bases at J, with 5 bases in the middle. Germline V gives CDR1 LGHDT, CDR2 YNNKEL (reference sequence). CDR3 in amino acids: CASSQDWAEAFF. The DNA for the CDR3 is TGTGCCAGCAGCCAAGACTGGGCTGAAGCTTTCTTT.

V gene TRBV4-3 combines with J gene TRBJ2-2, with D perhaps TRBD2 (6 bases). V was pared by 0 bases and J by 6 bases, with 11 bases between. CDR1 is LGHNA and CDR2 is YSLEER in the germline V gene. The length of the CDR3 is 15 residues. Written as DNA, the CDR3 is TGCGCCAGCAGCCAAGAAGGGAGGTTTCCCGGGGAGCTGTTTTTT. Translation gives CASSQEGRFPGELFF.

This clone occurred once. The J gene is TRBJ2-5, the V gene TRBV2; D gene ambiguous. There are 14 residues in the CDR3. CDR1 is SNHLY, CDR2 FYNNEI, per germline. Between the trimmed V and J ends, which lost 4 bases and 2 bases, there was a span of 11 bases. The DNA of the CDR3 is TGTGCCAGCAGTGGGCAGTATTCTCAAGAGACCCAGTACTTC. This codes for CASSGQYSQETQYF.

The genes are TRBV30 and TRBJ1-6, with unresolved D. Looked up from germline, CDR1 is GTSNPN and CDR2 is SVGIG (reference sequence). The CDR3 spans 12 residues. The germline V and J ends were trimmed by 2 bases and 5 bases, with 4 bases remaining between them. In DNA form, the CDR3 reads TGTGCCTGGAGTCGACATAATTCACCCCTCCACTTT. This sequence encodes CAWSRHNSPLHF.

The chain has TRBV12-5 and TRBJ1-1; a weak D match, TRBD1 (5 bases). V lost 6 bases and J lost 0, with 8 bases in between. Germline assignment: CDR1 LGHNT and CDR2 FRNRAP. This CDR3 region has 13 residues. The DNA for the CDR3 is TGTGCTAGTGGGGCCAGGGTGAACACTGAAGCTTTCTTT. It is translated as CASGARVNTEAFF.

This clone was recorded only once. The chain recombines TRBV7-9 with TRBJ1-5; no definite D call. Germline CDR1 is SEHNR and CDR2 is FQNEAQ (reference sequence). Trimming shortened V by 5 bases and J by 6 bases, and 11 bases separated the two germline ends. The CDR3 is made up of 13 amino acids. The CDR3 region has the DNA TGTGCCAGCAGCAAATCGTCAGGTCAGCCCCAGCATTTT. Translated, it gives CASSKSSGQPQHF.

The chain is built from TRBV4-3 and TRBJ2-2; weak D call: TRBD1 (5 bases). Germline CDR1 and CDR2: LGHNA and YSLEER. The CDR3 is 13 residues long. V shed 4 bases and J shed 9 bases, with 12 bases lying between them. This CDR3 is CASSPRTGRELFF. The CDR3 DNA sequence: TGCGCCAGCAGCCCCCGAACAGGCAGGGAGCTGTTTTTT.

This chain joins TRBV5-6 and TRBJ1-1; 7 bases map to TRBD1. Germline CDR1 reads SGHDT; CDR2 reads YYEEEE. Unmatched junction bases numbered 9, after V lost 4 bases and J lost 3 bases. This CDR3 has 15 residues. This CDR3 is CASSRERGLYTEAFF. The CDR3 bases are TGTGCCAGCAGCCGGGAGAGGGGGCTGTACACTGAAGCTTTCTTT. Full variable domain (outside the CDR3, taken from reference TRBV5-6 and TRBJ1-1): DAGVTQSPTHLIKTRGQQVTLRCSPKSGHDTVSWYQQALGQGPQFIFQYYEEEERQRGNFPDRFSGHQFPNYSSELNVNALLLGDSALYLCASSRERGLYTEAFFGQGTRLTVV.

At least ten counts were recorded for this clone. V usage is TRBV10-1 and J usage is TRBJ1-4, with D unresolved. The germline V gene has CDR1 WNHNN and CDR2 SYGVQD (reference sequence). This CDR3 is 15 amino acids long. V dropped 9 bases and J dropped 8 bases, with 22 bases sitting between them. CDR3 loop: CARFELWKTTEKLFF. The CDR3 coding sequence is TGCGCCAGATTCGAGTTATGGAAAACTACAGAAAAACTGTTTTTT.

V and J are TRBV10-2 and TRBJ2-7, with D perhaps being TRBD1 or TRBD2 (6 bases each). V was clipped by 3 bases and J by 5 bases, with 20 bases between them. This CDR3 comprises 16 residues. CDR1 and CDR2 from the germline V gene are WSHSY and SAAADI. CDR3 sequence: CASSDAGGGSSNEQYF. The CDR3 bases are TGCGCCAGCAGTGACGCCGGAGGGGGGTCTTCGAACGAGCAGTACTTC.

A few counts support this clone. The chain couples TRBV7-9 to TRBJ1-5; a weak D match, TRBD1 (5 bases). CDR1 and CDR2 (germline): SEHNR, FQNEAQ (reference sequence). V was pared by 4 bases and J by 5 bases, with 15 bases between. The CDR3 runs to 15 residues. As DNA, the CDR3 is TGTGCCAGCAGCTCGGCCATGGCGGGGGATCAGCCCCAGCATTTT. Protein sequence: CASSSAMAGDQPQHF.